This T cell receptor beta chain was profiled in a study of blood T cells in healthy people across ages. V lost 5 bases to trimming and J lost 13 bases; unmatched junction nucleotides: 11. This CDR3 contains 14 residues. Germline CDR1 is DFQATT and CDR2 is SNEGSKA (reference sequence). The second PCR ran roughly 6 to 11 cycles with a sample-barcoded 5' primer and J-beta primers. Paired-end reads containing CDR3 totaled no fewer than 2.5 million for each sample. TCRdb used MiXCR to reprocess the 5' RACE reads, holding one entry per CDR3 protein. Among 700,000 or so distinct CDR3 sequences, 40% to 45% were seen once, and the ten largest hold approximately 31%.

Input material: blood. The source of this sequence is a man older than 75 in good health. This chain links TRBV20-1 with TRBJ2-1; TRBD2 agrees at 13 bases. CDR3 in DNA: TGCAGTGCTCAGGGACTAGCGGGGAAAGAGACCCAGTTCTTC. Translated, it gives CSAQGLAGKETQFF.